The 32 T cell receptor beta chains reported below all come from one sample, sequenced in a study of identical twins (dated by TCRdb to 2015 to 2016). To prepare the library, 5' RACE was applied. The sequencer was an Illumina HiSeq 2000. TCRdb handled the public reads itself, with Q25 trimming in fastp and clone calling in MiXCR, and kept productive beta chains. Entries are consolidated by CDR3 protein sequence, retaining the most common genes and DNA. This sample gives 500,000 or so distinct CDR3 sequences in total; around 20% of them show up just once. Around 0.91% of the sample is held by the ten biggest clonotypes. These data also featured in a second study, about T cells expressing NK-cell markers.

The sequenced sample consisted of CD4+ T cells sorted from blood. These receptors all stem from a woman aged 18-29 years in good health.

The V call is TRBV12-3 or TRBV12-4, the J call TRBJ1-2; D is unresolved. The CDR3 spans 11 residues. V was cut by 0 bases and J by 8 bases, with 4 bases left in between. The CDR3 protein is CASSLALGYTF. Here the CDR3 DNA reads TGTGCCAGCAGTTTAGCGCTGGGCTACACCTTC.

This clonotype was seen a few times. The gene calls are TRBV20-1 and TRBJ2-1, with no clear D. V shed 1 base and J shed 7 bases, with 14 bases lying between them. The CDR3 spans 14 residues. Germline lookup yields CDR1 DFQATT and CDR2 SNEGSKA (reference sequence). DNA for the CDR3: TGCAGTGCTAGAGGCCCTTTTTCGCCGAATGAGCAGTTCTTC. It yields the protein CSARGPFSPNEQFF.

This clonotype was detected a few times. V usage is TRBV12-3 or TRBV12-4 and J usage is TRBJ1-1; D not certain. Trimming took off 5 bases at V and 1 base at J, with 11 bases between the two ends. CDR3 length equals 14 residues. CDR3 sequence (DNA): TGTGCCAGCAGTCTGCTGAGCCAGAACACTGAAGCTTTCTTT. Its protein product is CASSLLSQNTEAFF.

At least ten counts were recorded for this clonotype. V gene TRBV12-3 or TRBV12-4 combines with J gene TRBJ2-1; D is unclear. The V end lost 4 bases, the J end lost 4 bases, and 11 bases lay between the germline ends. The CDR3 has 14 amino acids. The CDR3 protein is CASSSSPIYNEQFF. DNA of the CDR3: TGTGCCAGCAGTTCTTCACCTATTTACAATGAGCAGTTCTTC.

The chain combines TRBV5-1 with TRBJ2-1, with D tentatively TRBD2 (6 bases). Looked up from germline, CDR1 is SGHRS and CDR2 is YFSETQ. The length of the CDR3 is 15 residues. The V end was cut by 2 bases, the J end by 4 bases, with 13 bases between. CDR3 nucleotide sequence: TGCGCCAGCAGCTTCAGCGGGCCCACGTACAATGAGCAGTTCTTC. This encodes CASSFSGPTYNEQFF.

This CDR3 reads CASRGEKQGGYYGANVLTF. CDR3 coding DNA: TGTGCCAGCAGGGGGGAAAAACAGGGGGGGTACTATGGGGCCAACGTCCTGACTTTC. The chain links TRBV27 to TRBJ2-6, with a tentative D call TRBD1 (8 bases). Germline V gene data show CDR1 as MNHEY and CDR2 as SMNVEV (reference sequence). This CDR3 comprises 19 residues. Trimming pared 6 bases from V and 3 bases from J, leaving 24 bases between. Together with reference TRBV27 and TRBJ2-6, the CDR3 gives the full variable domain: EAQVTQNPRYLITVTGKKLTVTCSQNMNHEYMSWYRQDPGLGLRQIYYSMNVEVTDKGDVPEGYKVSRKEKRNFPLILESPSPNQTSLYFCASRGEKQGGYYGANVLTFGAGSRLTVL.

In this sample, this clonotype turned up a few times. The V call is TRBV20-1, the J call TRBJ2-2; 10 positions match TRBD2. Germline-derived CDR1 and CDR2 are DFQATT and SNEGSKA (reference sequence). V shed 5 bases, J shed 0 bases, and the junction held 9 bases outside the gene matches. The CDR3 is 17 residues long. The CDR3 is CSAGPGLAPPNTGELFF. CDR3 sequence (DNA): TGCAGTGCTGGACCGGGACTAGCGCCTCCGAACACCGGGGAGCTGTTTTTT.

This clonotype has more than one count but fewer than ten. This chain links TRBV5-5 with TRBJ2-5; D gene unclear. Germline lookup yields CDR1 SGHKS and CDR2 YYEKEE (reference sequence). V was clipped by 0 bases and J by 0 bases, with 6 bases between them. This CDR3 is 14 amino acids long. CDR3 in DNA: TGTGCCAGCAGCTTGGCAGTAAACCAAGAGACCCAGTACTTC. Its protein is CASSLAVNQETQYF.

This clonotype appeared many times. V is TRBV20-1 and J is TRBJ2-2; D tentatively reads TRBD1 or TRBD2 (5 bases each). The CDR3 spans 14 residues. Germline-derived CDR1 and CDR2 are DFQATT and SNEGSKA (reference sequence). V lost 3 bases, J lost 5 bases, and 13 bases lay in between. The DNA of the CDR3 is TGCAGTGCTAGCCGTTCAGGGAGTACCGGGGAGCTGTTTTTT. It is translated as CSASRSGSTGELFF.

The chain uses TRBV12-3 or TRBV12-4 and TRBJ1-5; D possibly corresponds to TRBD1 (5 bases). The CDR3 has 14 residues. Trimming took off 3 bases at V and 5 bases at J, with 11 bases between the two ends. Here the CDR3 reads CASSFRSGDQPQHF. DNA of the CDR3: TGTGCCAGCAGTTTCCGTTCGGGGGATCAGCCCCAGCATTTT.

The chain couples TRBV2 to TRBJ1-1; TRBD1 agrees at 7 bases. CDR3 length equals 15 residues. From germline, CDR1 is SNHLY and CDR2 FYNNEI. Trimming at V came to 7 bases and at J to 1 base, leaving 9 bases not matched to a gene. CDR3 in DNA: TGTGCCAGCACCCGGAGCGGGACAGCGAACACTGAAGCTTTCTTT. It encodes CASTRSGTANTEAFF.

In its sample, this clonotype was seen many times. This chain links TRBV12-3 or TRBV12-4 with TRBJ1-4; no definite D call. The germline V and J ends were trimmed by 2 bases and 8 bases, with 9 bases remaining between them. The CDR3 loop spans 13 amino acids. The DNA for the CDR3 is TGTGCCAGCAGTTTAATGGCGAGGGAAAAACTGTTTTTT. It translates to CASSLMAREKLFF.

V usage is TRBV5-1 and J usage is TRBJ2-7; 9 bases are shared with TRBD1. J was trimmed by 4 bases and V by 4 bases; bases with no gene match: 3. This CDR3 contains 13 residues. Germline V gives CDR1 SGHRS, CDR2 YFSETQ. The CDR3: CASSGDRVYEQYF. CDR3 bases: TGCGCCAGCAGCGGGGACAGGGTATACGAGCAGTACTTC.

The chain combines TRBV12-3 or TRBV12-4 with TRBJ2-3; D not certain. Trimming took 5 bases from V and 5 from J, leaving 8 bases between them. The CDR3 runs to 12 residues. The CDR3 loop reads CASSPWGDTQYF. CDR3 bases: TGTGCCAGCAGTCCCTGGGGAGATACGCAGTATTTT.

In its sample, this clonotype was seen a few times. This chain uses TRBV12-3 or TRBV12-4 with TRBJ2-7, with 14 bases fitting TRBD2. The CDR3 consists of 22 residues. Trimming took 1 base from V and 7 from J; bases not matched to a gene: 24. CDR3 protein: CASSLVFRGGLAGGTIKREQYF. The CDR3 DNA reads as TGTGCCAGCAGTTTAGTTTTCCGTGGAGGACTAGCGGGGGGTACGATCAAGCGGGAGCAGTACTTC.

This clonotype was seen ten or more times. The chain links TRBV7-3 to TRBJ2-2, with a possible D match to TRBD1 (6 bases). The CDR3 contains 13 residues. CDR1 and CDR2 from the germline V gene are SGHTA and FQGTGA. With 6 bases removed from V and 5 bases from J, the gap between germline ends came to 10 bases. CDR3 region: CASSLGATGELFF. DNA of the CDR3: TGTGCCAGCAGTCTGGGGGCTACCGGGGAGCTGTTTTTT.

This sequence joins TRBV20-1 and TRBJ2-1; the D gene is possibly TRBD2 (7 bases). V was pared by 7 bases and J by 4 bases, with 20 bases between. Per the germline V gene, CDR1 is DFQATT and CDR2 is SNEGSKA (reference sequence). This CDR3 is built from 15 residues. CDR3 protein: CSGAGAAGRYNEQFF. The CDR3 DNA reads TGCAGTGGGGCGGGGGCGGCGGGGCGGTACAATGAGCAGTTCTTC.

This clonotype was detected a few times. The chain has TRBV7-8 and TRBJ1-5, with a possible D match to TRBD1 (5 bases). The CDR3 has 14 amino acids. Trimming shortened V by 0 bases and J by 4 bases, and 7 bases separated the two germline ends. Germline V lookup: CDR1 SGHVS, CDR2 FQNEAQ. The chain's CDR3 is CASSLAKGNQPQHF. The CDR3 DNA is TGTGCCAGCAGCTTAGCAAAGGGGAATCAGCCCCAGCATTTT.

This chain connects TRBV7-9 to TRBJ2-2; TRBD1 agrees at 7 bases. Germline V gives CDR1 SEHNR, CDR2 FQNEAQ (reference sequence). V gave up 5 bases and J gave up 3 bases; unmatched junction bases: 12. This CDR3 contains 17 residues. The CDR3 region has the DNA TGTGCCAGCAGCCCACGGAGCCCACAGGGGTACACCGGGGAGCTGTTTTTT. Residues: CASSPRSPQGYTGELFF.

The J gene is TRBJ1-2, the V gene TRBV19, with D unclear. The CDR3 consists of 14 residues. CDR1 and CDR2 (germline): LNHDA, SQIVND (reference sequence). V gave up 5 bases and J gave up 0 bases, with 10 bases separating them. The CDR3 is CASSDQISNYGYTF. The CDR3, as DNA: TGTGCCAGTAGTGATCAGATCTCTAACTATGGCTACACCTTC.

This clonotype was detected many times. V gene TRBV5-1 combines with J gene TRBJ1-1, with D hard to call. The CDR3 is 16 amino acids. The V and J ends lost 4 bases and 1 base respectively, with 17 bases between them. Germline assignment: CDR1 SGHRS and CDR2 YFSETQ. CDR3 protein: CASSPQVHLTNTEAFF. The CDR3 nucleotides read TGCGCCAGCAGCCCACAAGTCCATTTAACGAACACTGAAGCTTTCTTT.

CDR3 coding DNA: TGTGCCAGCAAAGCTAGCGGGAGGGGCACCGGGGAGCTGTTTTTT. Translation gives CASKASGRGTGELFF. The V gene is TRBV12-3 or TRBV12-4, the J gene TRBJ2-2, with 12 bases identical to TRBD2. J gave up 4 bases and V 7 bases, and 4 bases lay outside the gene matches. CDR3 length equals 15 residues.

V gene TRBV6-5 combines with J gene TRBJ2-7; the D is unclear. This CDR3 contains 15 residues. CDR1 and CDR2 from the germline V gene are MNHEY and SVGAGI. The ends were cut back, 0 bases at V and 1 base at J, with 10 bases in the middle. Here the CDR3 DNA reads TGTGCCAGCAGTTACTCGACCAGGTCGTCCTACGAGCAGTACTTC. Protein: CASSYSTRSSYEQYF.

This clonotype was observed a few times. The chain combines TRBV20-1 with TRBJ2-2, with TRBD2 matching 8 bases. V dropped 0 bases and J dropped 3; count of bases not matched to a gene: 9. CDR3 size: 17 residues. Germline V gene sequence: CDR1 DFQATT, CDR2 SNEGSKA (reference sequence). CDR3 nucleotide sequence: TGCAGTGCTAGAGATCTCACTAGCGGACCGCACACCGGGGAGCTGTTTTTT. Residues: CSARDLTSGPHTGELFF.

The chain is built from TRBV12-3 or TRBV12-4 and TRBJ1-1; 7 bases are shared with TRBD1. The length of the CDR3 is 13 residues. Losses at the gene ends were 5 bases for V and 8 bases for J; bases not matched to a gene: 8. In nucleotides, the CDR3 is TGTGCCAGCAGTCTCACCTCAGGGGGGGAAGCTTTCTTT. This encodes CASSLTSGGEAFF.

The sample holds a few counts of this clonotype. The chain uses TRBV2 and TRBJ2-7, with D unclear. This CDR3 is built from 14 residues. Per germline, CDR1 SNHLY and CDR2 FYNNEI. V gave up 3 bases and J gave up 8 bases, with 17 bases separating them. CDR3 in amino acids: CASSDVTALLKQYF. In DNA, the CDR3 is TGTGCCAGCAGTGACGTGACTGCCCTACTGAAGCAGTACTTC.

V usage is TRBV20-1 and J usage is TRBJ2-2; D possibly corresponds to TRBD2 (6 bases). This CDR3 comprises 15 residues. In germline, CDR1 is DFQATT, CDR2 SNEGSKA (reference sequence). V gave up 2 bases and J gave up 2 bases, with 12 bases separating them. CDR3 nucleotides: TGCAGTGCTAGAAGTCTAGCGCTTAACACCGGGGAGCTGTTTTTT. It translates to CSARSLALNTGELFF.

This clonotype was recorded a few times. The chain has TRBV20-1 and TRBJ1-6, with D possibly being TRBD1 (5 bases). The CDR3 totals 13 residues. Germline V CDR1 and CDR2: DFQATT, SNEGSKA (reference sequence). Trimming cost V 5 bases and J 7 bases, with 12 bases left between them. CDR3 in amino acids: CSAGRGRNSPLHF. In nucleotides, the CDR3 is TGCAGTGCTGGGCGGGGCAGGAATTCACCCCTCCACTTT.

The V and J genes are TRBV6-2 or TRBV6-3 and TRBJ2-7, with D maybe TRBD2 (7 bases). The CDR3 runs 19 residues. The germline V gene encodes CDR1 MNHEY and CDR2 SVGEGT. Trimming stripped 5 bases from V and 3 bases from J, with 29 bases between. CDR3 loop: CASSHIGGSGTKKVYEQYF. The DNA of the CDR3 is TGTGCCAGCAGTCACATAGGTGGGAGCGGGACAAAGAAAGTCTACGAGCAGTACTTC.

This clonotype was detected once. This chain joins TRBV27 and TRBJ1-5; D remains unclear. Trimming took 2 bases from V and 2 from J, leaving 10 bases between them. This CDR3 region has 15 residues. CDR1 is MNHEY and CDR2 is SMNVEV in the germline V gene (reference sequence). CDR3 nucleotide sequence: TGTGCCAGCAGTTTAATTTTCGGTGGCAATCAGCCCCAGCATTTT. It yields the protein CASSLIFGGNQPQHF.

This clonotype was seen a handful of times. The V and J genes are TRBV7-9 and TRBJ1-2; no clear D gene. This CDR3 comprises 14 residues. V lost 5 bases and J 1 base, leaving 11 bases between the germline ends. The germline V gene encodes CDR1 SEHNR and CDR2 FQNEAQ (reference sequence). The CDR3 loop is CASSEIQVNYGYTF. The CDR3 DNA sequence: TGTGCCAGCAGCGAAATTCAGGTTAACTATGGCTACACCTTC.

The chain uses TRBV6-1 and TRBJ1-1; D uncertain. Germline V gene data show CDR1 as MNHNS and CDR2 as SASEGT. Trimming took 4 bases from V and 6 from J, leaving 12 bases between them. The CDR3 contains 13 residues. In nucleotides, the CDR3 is TGTGCCAGCAGTGGGGGAATATCAGCTGAAGCTTTCTTT. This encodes CASSGGISAEAFF.